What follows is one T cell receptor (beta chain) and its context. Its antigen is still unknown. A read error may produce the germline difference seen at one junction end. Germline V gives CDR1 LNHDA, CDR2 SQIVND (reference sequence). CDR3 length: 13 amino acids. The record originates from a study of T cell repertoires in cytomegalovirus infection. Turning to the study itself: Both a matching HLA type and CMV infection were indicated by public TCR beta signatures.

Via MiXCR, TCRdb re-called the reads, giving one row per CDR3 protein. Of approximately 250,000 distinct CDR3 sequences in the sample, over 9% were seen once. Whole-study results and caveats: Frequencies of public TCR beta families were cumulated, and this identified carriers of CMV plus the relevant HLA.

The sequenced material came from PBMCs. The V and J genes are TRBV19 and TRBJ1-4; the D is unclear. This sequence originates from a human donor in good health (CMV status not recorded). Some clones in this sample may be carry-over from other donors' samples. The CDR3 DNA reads TGTGCCACCGAAGGCCTGGTACATGAAGAACTGTTTTTT. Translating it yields CATEGLVHEELFF.